Listed below are T cell receptor beta chains from one sample, sequenced in a study of T cell repertoires in cytomegalovirus infection. The antigens of these receptors remain unknown. MiXCR, applied by TCRdb to the reads, yields one record per CDR3 protein. This table has roughly 860,000 distinct CDR3 sequences, 32% appearing once. Sequences were derived from cultured CD8+ T cells from PBMCs, sampled from culture after CMV antigen stimulation. The source of these receptors is a human donor in good health (CMV status not recorded). Some clones in this sample may be carry-over from other donors' samples. Both conserved end residues are part of each CDR3. The order of the fields is clone size, J gene, V gene, D gene, CDR3 length, CDR3 DNA, CDR3 protein. A D gene is named only where the DNA matches it firmly. Size is omitted from some rows. Given values are once, few, many or a class for expanded clones.

NA	TRBJ1-5	TRBV6-2/TRBV6-3	NA	14	TGTGCCAGCAGTACACCATATAGCAATCAGCCCCAGCATTTT	CASSTPYSNQPQHF
many	TRBJ1-1	TRBV7-6	NA	15	TGTGCCAGCAGCTTAGCAGGCGGGCAGCGGACTGAAGCTTTCTTT	CASSLAGGQRTEAFF
many	TRBJ2-5	TRBV7-6	NA	15	TGTGCCAGCACCGCTATCGACTCGGACCAAGAGACCCAGTACTTC	CASTAIDSDQETQYF
NA	TRBJ2-7	TRBV10-1	TRBD1	15	TGCGCCAGCAGTGACCTCAGGACAGGGAAGGACGAGCAGTACTTC	CASSDLRTGKDEQYF
few	TRBJ1-2	TRBV7-9	TRBD1	15	TGTGCCAGCAGCACCGCCGGGACAGGGGGCTTTGGCTACACCTTC	CASSTAGTGGFGYTF
NA	TRBJ2-1	TRBV4-1	TRBD2	16	TGCGCCAGCAGCCAAGCGACGGGGGGCTCCTACAATGAGCAGTTCTTC	CASSQATGGSYNEQFF
NA	TRBJ2-2	TRBV5-4	TRBD1	15	TGTGCCAGCAGCGAAGACGGGACAGGGGTCGGGGAGCTGTTTTTT	CASSEDGTGVGELFF
NA	TRBJ2-3	TRBV27	NA	14	TGTGCCAGCAGTTCCCTAAACCAGGGGGATACGCAGTATTTT	CASSSLNQGDTQYF
many	TRBJ1-2	TRBV7-9	NA	13	TGTGCCAGCAGCTTAGATATGTGGTATGGCTACACCTTC	CASSLDMWYGYTF
NA	TRBJ2-7	TRBV27	TRBD1	15	TGTGCCAGCAGTCTCCGCCAGGACAGGGCTAGCGAGCAGTACTTC	CASSLRQDRASEQYF
NA	TRBJ1-5	TRBV9	TRBD1	14	TGTGCCAGCAGCGTAGGCAGGGGGCATCAGCCCCAGCATTTT	CASSVGRGHQPQHF
NA	TRBJ2-1	TRBV4-3	NA	16	TGCGCCAGCAGCCAAAGGGAAAGACAGCTCCTAAATGAGCAGTTCTTC	CASSQRERQLLNEQFF
NA	TRBJ1-2	TRBV10-3	NA	17	TGTGCCATCAGTGAGTTCCCCTTGACTCGGGCGGTGGATGGCTACACCTTC	CAISEFPLTRAVDGYTF
NA	TRBJ2-1	TRBV6-6	NA	16	TGTGCCAGCGGGGGTGGGGTGATGACCGATTACAATGAGCAGTTCTTC	CASGGGVMTDYNEQFF
NA	TRBJ1-2	TRBV7-6	TRBD1	16	TGTGCCAGCAGCTTACGTCCCCCGGGACAGGGGTCTGGCTACACCTTC	CASSLRPPGQGSGYTF
few	TRBJ2-5	TRBV7-7	TRBD2	16	TGTGCTAGCAGCTTAGAAAGCGGGGGAAACCAAGAGACCCAGTACTTC	CASSLESGGNQETQYF
NA	TRBJ2-7	TRBV4-3	NA	15	TGCGCCAGCAGCCAAACTGGGACACCGACCTACGAGCAGTACTTC	CASSQTGTPTYEQYF
NA	TRBJ1-4	TRBV7-9	NA	15	TGTGCCAGCAGCCCCCCCGGGGCCGCTAATGAAAAACTGTTTTTT	CASSPPGAANEKLFF
NA	TRBJ1-2	TRBV10-3	NA	14	TGTGCCATCAGTGAGTCCAGGGACCTCTATGGCTACACCTTC	CAISESRDLYGYTF
NA	TRBJ2-3	TRBV12-3/TRBV12-4	TRBD2	17	TGTGCCAGCAGTAGGGCTAGCGGGGGGGGATTAGTAGATACGCAGTATTTT	CASSRASGGGLVDTQYF
NA	TRBJ2-5	TRBV5-4	NA	15	TGTGCCAGCAGCTTTCCCCGGGACAACCAAGAGACCCAGTACTTC	CASSFPRDNQETQYF
NA	TRBJ2-1	TRBV4-1	NA	15	TGCGCCAGCAGCCAAGAACCAGCGCCCCTCAATGAGCAGTTCTTC	CASSQEPAPLNEQFF
few	TRBJ2-3	TRBV7-2	NA	14	TGTGCCAGCAGCCTTAGATTTGGCACAGATACGCAGTATTTT	CASSLRFGTDTQYF
NA	TRBJ1-2	TRBV6-6	NA	15	TGTGCCAACAGCCCCTCGGGAGGGGATTCCCATGGCTACACCTTC	CANSPSGGDSHGYTF
NA	TRBJ1-6	TRBV6-2/TRBV6-3	NA	12	TGTGCCAGCAGTTACGGGCCGGGGGGCCTCCACTTT	CASSYGPGGLHF
many	TRBJ1-6	TRBV12-5	TRBD1	14	TGTGCTAGTGGTTTGGGGACAGGGAGTTCACCCCTCCACTTT	CASGLGTGSSPLHF
NA	TRBJ2-2	TRBV20-1	NA	15	TGCAGTGCACCCGGACAGGGCGGGGGGACCGGGGAGCTGTTTTTT	CSAPGQGGGTGELFF
few	TRBJ1-4	TRBV7-8	TRBD1	15	TGTGCCAGCAGCCCTGGGACAGGAACGAATGAAAAACTGTTTTTT	CASSPGTGTNEKLFF
many	TRBJ1-2	TRBV20-1	NA	14	TGCAGTGCCCCTCGGACATCTTGGGGTTATGGCTACACCTTC	CSAPRTSWGYGYTF
many	TRBJ2-1	TRBV10-3	TRBD2	15	TGTGCCATCAGTGAAATACTAGCGGATTACAATGAGCAGTTCTTC	CAISEILADYNEQFF
few	TRBJ1-2	TRBV7-9	NA	15	TGTGCCAGCAGCGGTGGGGGGGGGGACAACTATGGCTACACCTTC	CASSGGGGDNYGYTF
NA	TRBJ2-1	TRBV5-1	NA	17	TGCGCCAGCAGCCGCGCGGAAAGGAGGGGCCCCTACAATGAGCAGTTCTTC	CASSRAERRGPYNEQFF
few	TRBJ2-1	TRBV10-2	TRBD2	14	TGCGCCAGCAGTGAGACTAGCGGGGACAATGAGCAGTTCTTC	CASSETSGDNEQFF
NA	TRBJ2-2	TRBV6-5	NA	16	TGTGCCAGCGCCACCCGAGCCGGGACATTTACCGGGGAGCTGTTTTTT	CASATRAGTFTGELFF
few	TRBJ2-2	TRBV7-7	NA	16	TGTGCTAGCAGTCCAGGAGGGTACGCGAACACCGGGGAGCTGTTTTTT	CASSPGGYANTGELFF